This T cell receptor beta chain stems from a study of beta chain features in type 1 diabetes. Study-level results: A moderate, significant TCRB CDR3 shortening appeared in type 1 diabetes across four CD4+ subsets.

This CDR3 is built from 14 residues. Germline V gives CDR1 SQVTM, CDR2 ANQGSEA. With 4 bases clipped from V and 5 bases from J, the junction kept 10 bases outside the gene matches. What was sequenced were expressed TCRB transcripts, since all of the isolated RNA had been reverse transcribed. Libraries were prepared by immunoSEQ multiplex PCR; TCRdb keeps only in-frame clonotypes and omits some of them. The sample has about 900,000 clones; 17% are singletons. Isolation of CD4+ naive, central memory, regulatory and stem cell-like memory cells was achieved by sorting via CD45RO/CCR7/CD25/CD127/CD95/CD27. Sort purity for all populations was recorded as exceeding 98%. This clone appeared a few times. Its antigen is not identified.

Sequenced: naive CD4+ T cells from blood. This TCR derives from a woman aged 18-29 years in good health. The rearrangement uses TRBV29-1 and TRBJ2-5, with 7 bases matching TRBD2. The CDR3 DNA follows: TGCAGCGTTGTTCCGGGCGGGAGTTGGGAGACCCAGTACTTC. It translates to CSVVPGGSWETQYF.